Included here is one TCR beta chain sequence, with context. As defined, naive CD8 cells were CD45RO-negative and positively selected for CCR7, with terminally differentiated effector memory CD45RA+ cells excluded. The healthy adult donors were HIV-negative and reported no recent acute infections or vaccinations. These data belong to a study of shared clonotypes between healthy human individuals. Clones were sequenced by immunoSEQ multiplex PCR, and TCRdb holds only the in-frame ones, with some missing. The top ten clones hold 0.9% to 1.4% of a sample with about 2 million clones, about 95% of them seen once. This receptor was obtained from a young man in good health. Specimen: naive CD8+ T cells sorted from blood.

The CDR3 nucleotides read TGTGCCAGCAGACAGGGGCTAGGACAGGGGGTAGGTACTGAAGCTTTCTTT. Translating gives CASRQGLGQGVGTEAFF. The V gene is TRBV28, the J gene TRBJ1-1; 10 positions match TRBD1. CDR3 length: 17 amino acids. The germline CDR1 and CDR2 sequences are MDHEN and SYDVKM. J was trimmed by 5 bases and V by 6 bases; bases with no gene match: 15.